The rows below give T cell receptor beta chains drawn from one sample of a study of early stage breast cancer tumors. Libraries were prepared by immunoSEQ multiplex PCR; TCRdb keeps only in-frame clonotypes and omits some of them. The table records more than 13,000 clones, about 80% of them present only once. The material sequenced was normal breast tissue next to the tumor. All receptors derive from a person aged 50 to 59 with breast cancer. Both conserved end residues are part of each CDR3. A D gene is named only where the DNA matches it firmly. Clone size is not always given. Where it is, it says once, few, many or a class for expanded clones.

clone size,D gene,V gene,CDR3 protein
NA,NA,TRBV28,CASSEGRRPEAFF
few,TRBD2,TRBV6-6,CASVSGGASNEQFF
NA,NA,TRBV7-2,CASSLVGADGYTF
NA,TRBD1,TRBV27,CASSQGQGFETQYF
NA,NA,TRBV7-2,CASSLGRSEQYF
few,TRBD1,TRBV10-1,CASSERQGAGRTEAFF
NA,NA,TRBV15,CATSRDFGPGNEQYF
once,NA,TRBV19,CASSPQGSGNTIYF
NA,NA,TRBV9,CASKPGLNTGELFF
NA,TRBD1,TRBV6-5,CASTRTGTGAYGYTF
NA,TRBD2,TRBV5-1,CASSLLGREGHRPPDGTDTQYF
NA,NA,TRBV7-9,CASSSGPLNEQFF
NA,TRBD2,TRBV28,CASSFGLAGYNEQFF
few,NA,TRBV14,CASSQDWARSVNTEAFF
NA,TRBD1,TRBV4-2,CASSQDPTGVGNQPQHF
NA,NA,TRBV10-3,CAISGSKVGTDTQYF
few,NA,TRBV11-2,CASSWTQGGRETQYF
NA,NA,TRBV4-1,CASSPDSLSVAKNIQYF
NA,TRBD2,TRBV6-5,CASSYFSGVTQETQYF
NA,NA,TRBV5-8,CASSPWVTGDYEQYF
NA,NA,TRBV5-4,CASSHTRSGPGGVYNEQFF
NA,NA,TRBV28,CASSFWGWNQTTDTQYF
NA,TRBD2,TRBV5-1,CASSFPGLAGYNEQFF
once,NA,TRBV21-1,CASSKWSTSGAPGTGELFF
once,NA,TRBV10-3,CAISEDRTNTEAFF
NA,NA,TRBV2,CASSEPGLGDTQYF
once,NA,TRBV19,CASTNRVNQPQHF
NA,TRBD1,TRBV19,CASSEAAQGVYGYTF
NA,TRBD1,TRBV5-1,CASSSLTGGSADTQYF
NA,NA,TRBV2,CASSEGLAATNTEAFF
NA,TRBD2,TRBV14,CASSQRLAGFTDTQYF
NA,TRBD2,TRBV9,CASSPTGTSGVYTQYF
NA,NA,TRBV4-1,CASSQDSSGTDTQYF
NA,TRBD1,TRBV11-2,CASSLEPTGQNYGYTF
few,NA,TRBV6-5,CAGGSGNTIYF
few,NA,TRBV28,CASSLVLTVSFGAFF
NA,NA,TRBV19,CASSTGTLQETQYF
NA,NA,TRBV6-5,CACGGGNQPQHF
NA,TRBD2,TRBV4-2,CASSQALGVSGTSYEQYF
NA,NA,TRBV19,CASSIDQPGYQETQYF
NA,TRBD1,TRBV5-6,CASSLGDRESYEQYF
NA,NA,TRBV5-1,CASSLGQARETQYF
NA,NA,TRBV7-7,CASSPQGGWGDTQYF
NA,TRBD1,TRBV2,CASRSTGGYEQYF
once,TRBD2,TRBV7-2,CASSWTSGINYEQYF
NA,NA,TRBV4-3,CASSQDYRAKYEQYF
NA,NA,TRBV11-2,CASSLEYPSPYNEQFF
NA,TRBD1,TRBV7-2,CASSLRGTGLMNTEAFF
NA,NA,TRBV28,CASSFSGQSVVETQYF
few,NA,TRBV6-1,CASSLQGYEQYF
NA,NA,TRBV18,CASTTGTNTGELFF
NA,TRBD1,TRBV7-9,CASSLVRGRGIGSGNTIYF
NA,NA,TRBV21-1,CASSNGAAVLKASTNEKLFF
few,TRBD2,TRBV4-3,CASSPHGNSGSNEQYF
once,TRBD2,TRBV19,CACTSGRAKANEQFF
NA,NA,TRBV7-2,CASSLGRSVEQYF
NA,NA,TRBV27,CASSLRGADTGELFF
NA,TRBD2,TRBV13,CASSWGSGSPDTQYF